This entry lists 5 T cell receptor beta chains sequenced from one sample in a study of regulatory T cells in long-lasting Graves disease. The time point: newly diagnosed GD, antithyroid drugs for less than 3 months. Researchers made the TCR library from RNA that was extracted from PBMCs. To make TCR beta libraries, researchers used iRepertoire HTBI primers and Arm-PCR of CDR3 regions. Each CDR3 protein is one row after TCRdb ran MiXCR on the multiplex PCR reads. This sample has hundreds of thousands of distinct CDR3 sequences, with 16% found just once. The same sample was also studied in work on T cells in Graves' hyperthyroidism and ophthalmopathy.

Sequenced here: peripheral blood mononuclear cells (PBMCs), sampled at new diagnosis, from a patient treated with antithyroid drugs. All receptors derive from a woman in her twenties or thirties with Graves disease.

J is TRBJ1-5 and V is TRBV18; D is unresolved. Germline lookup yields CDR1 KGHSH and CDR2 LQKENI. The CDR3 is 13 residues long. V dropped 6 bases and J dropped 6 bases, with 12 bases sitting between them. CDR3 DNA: TGTGCCAGCTCCTCTCGTCCGGTTCAGCCCCAGCATTTT. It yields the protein CASSSRPVQPQHF.

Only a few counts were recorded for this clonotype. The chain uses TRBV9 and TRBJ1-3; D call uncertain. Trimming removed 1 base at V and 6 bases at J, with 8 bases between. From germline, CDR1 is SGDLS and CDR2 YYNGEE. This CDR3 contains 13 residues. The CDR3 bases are TGTGCCAGCAGCGTACCGGGCCTAAACACCATATATTTT. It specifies CASSVPGLNTIYF.

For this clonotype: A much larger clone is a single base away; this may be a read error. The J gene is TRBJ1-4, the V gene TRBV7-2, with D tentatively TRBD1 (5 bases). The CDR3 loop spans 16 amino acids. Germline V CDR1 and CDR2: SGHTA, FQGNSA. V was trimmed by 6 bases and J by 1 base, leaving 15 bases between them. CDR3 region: CASSRQGPVTNEKLFF. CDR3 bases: TGTGCCAGCAGTAGGCAGGGCCCAGTAACTAATGAAAAACTGTTTTTT.

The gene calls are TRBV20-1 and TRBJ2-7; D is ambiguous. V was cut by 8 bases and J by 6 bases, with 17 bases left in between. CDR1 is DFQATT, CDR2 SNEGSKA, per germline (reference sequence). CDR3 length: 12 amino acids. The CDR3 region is CSPAGYSPEQYF. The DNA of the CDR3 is TGCAGTCCGGCAGGCTACTCTCCCGAGCAGTACTTC.

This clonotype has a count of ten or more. CDR3 DNA sequence: TGTGCCAGCAGTTTAAGGGTGCCCCGCATGAACACTGAAGCTTTCTTT. This codes for CASSLRVPRMNTEAFF. The chain joins TRBV28 to TRBJ1-1; D uncertain. From germline, CDR1 is MDHEN and CDR2 SYDVKM. This CDR3 has 16 amino acids. V lost 2 bases and J lost 0, with 13 bases in between.